This T cell receptor beta chain comes out of a study of T cell repertoires in cytomegalovirus infection. V lost 3 bases and J 6 bases, leaving 12 bases between the germline ends. The germline V gene encodes CDR1 MGHRA and CDR2 YSYEKL. The CDR3 extends over 13 amino acids. Each CDR3 protein gets one entry after TCRdb re-called the reads with MiXCR. The table lists a few hundred thousand distinct CDR3 sequences, about 18% of them singletons. V gene TRBV4-1 combines with J gene TRBJ2-7, with D hard to call. What was sequenced was CD8+ T cells from PBMCs. The sequence derives from a human donor in good health (CMV status not recorded). Some clones in this sample may be carry-over from other donors' samples. The CDR3 nucleotides are TGCGCCAGCAGCCACTCCGAGTCAGCCGAGCAGTACTTC. Its protein is CASSHSESAEQYF.